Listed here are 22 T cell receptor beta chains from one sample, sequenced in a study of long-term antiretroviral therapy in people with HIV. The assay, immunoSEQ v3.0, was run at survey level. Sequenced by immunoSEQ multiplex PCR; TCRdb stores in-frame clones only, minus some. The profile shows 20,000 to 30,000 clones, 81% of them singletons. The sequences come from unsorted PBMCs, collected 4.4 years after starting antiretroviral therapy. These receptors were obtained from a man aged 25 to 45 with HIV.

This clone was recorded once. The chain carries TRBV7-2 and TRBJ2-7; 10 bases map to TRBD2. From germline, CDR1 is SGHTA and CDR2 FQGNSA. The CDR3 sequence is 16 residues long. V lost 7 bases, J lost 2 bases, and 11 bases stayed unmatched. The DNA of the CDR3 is TGTGCCAGCACCATAGGGGGGACTAGCGTACCCTACGAGCAGTACTTC. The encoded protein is CASTIGGTSVPYEQYF.

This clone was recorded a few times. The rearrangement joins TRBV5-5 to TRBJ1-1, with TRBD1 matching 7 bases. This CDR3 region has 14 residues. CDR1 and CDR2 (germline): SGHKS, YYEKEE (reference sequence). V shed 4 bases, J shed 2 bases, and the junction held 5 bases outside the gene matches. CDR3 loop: CASSLTGLNTEAFF. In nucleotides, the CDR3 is TGTGCCAGCAGCCTGACAGGGCTTAACACTGAAGCTTTCTTT.

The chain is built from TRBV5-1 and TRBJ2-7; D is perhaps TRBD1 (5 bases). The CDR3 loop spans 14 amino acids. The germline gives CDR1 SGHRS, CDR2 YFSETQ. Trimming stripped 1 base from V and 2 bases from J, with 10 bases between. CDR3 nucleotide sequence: TGCGCCAGCAGCTTGAAGGGGCCCGCCTACGAGCAGTACTTC. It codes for CASSLKGPAYEQYF.

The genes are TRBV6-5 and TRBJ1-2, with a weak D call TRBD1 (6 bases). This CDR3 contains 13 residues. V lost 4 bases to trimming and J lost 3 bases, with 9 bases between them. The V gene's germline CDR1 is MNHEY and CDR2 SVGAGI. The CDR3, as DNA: TGTGCCAGCAGTTCAGGGGTCGACTATGGCTACACCTTC. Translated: CASSSGVDYGYTF.

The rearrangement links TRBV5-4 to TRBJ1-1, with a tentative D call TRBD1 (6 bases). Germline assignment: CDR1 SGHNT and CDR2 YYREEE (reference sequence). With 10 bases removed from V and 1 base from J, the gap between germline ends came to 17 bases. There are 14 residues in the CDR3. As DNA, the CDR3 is TGTGCCGGGGGGGCAGGGAAGGAGAACACTGAAGCTTTCTTT. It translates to CAGGAGKENTEAFF.

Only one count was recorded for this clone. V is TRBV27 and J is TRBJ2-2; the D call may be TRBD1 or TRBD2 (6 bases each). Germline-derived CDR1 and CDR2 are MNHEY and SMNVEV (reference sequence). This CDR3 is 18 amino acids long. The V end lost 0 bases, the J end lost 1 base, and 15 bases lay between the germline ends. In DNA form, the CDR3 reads TGTGCCAGCAGTTTATCGGTTCCCGGGGGCAGGAACACCGGGGAGCTGTTTTTT. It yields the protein CASSLSVPGGRNTGELFF.

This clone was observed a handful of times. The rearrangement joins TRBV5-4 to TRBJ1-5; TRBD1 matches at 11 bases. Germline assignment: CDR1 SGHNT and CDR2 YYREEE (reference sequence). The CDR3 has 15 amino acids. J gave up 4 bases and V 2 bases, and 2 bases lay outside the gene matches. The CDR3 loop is CASSLGTGGNQPQHF. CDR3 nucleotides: TGTGCCAGCAGCTTAGGGACAGGGGGAAATCAGCCCCAGCATTTT.

The CDR3 DNA reads as TGTGCCAGCAGCTTACTACAGGGGGAGTTGACTAATGAAAAACTGTTTTTT. Encoded protein: CASSLLQGELTNEKLFF. The V gene is TRBV7-8, the J gene TRBJ1-4, with 8 bases matching TRBD1. This CDR3 has 17 residues. With 2 bases clipped from V and 2 bases from J, the junction kept 7 bases outside the gene matches. CDR1 and CDR2 from the germline V gene are SGHVS and FQNEAQ.

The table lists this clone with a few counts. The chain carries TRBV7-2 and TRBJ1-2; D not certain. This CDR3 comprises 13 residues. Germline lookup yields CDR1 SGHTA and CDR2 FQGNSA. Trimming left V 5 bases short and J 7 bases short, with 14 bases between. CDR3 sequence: CASSPSMAAGYTF. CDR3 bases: TGTGCCAGCAGCCCGTCTATGGCCGCTGGCTACACCTTC.

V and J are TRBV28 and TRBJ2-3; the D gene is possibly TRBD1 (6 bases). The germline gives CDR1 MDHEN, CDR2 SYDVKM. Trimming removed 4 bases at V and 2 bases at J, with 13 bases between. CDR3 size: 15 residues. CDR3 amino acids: CASSSADSLTDTQYF. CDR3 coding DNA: TGTGCCAGCAGTTCCGCGGACAGCCTCACAGATACGCAGTATTTT.

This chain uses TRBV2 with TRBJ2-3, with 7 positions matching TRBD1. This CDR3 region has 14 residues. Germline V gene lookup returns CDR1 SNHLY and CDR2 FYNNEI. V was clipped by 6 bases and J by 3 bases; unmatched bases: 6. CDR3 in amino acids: CASREDRRTDTQYF. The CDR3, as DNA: TGTGCCAGCAGAGAGGACAGGCGGACAGATACGCAGTATTTT.

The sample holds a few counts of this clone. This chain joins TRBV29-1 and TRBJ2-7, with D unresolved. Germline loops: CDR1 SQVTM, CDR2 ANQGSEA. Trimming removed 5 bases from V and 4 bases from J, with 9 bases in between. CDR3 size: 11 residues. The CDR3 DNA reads TGCAGCGTTTTTACTGATTACGAGCAGTACTTC. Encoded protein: CSVFTDYEQYF.

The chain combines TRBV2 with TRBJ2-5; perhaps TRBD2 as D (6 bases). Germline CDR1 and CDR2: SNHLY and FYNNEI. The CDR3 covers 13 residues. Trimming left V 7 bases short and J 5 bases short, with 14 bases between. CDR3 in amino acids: CASTGLLGETQYF. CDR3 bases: TGTGCCAGCACTGGACTACTGGGGGAGACCCAGTACTTC.

The CDR3 sequence: CASSSTDRVLPGANVLTF. CDR3 in DNA: TGTGCCAGCAGCTCAACCGACAGGGTTCTACCTGGGGCCAACGTCCTGACTTTC. The rearrangement joins TRBV11-2 to TRBJ2-6; TRBD1 aligns across 7 bases. CDR1 is SGHAT and CDR2 is FQNNGV in the germline V gene. The CDR3 runs to 18 residues. V was pared by 4 bases and J by 2 bases, with 11 bases of the junction left unmatched. The entire variable domain, with the rest obtained from reference TRBV11-2 and TRBJ2-6, is as follows: EAGVAQSPRYKIIEKRQSVAFWCNPISGHATLYWYQQILGQGPKLLIQFQNNGVVDDSQLPKDRFSAERLKGVDSTLKIQPAKLEDSAVYLCASSSTDRVLPGANVLTFGAGSRLTVL.

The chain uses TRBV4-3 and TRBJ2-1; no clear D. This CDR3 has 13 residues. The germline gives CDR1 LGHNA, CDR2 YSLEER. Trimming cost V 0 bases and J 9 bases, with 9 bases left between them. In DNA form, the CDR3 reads TGCGCCAGCAGCCAAGATCTGAGAACTGAGCAGTTCTTC. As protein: CASSQDLRTEQFF.

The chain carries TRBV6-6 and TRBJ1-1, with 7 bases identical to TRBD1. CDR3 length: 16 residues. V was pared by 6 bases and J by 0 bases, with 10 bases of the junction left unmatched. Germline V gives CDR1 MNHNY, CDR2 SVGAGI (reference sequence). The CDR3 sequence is CASSSGTAIMNTEAFF. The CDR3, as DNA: TGTGCCAGCAGCTCCGGGACAGCGATTATGAACACTGAAGCTTTCTTT.

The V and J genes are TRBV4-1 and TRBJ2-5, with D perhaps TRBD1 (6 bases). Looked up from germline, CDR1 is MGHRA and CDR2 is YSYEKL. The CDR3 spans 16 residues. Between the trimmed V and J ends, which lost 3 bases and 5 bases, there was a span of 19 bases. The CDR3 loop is CASSQETGSERETQYF. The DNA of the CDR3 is TGCGCCAGCAGCCAGGAGACAGGATCGGAAAGGGAGACCCAGTACTTC.

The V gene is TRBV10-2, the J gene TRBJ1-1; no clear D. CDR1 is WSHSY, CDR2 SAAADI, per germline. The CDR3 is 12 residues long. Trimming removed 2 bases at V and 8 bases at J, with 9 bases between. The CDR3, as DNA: TGCGCCAGCAGTGAGGGCAGAACAGAAGCTTTCTTT. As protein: CASSEGRTEAFF.

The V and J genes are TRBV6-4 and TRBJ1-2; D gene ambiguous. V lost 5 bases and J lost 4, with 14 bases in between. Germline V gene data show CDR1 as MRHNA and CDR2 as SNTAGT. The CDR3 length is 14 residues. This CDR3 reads CASSHSAGGYGYTF. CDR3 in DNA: TGTGCCAGCAGTCACAGTGCTGGCGGCTATGGCTACACCTTC.

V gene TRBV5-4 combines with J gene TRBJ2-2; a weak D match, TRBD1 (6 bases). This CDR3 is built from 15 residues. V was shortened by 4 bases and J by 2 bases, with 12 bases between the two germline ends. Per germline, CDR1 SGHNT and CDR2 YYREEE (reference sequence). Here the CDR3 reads CASSPIRGNTGELFF. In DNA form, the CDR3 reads TGTGCCAGCAGCCCCATCAGGGGAAACACCGGGGAGCTGTTTTTT.

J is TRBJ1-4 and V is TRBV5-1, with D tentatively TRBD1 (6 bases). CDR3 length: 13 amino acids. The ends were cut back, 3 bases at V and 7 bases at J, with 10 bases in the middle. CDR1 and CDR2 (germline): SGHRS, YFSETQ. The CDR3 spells CASSSLGGEKLFF. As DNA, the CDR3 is TGCGCCAGCAGCTCCCTAGGGGGTGAAAAACTGTTTTTT. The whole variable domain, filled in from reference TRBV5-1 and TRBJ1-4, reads KAGVTQTPRYLIKTRGQQVTLSCSPISGHRSVSWYQQTPGQGLQFLFEYFSETQRNKGNFPGRFSGRQFSNSRSEMNVSTLELGDSALYLCASSSLGGEKLFFGSGTQLSVL.

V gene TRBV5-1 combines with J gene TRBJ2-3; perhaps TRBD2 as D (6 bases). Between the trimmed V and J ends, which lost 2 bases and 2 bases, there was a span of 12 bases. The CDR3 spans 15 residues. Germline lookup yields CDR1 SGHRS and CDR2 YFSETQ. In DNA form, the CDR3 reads TGCGCCAGCAGCTTTGGTAGCGGACTCACAGATACGCAGTATTTT. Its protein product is CASSFGSGLTDTQYF.